What follows are 8 T cell receptor beta chains derived from one specimen sequenced in a study of blood T cell repertoires in COVID-19. Some clones are missing from TCRdb's copy, which holds only in-frame ones; the method was immunoSEQ multiplex PCR. The table lists roughly 75,000 clones, approximately 80% of them singletons. The specimen was peripheral blood. These receptors came from a man aged 65 to 79 with acute or convalescent COVID-19.

The chain links TRBV10-2 to TRBJ2-1, with 11 bases aligning to TRBD2. After removal of 7 bases from V and 4 bases from J, the junction contained 6 bases not matched to a gene. This CDR3 region has 15 residues. Germline CDR1 is WSHSY and CDR2 is SAAADI. DNA for the CDR3: TGCGCCAGCACCGCCGGGACTAGCGGATACAATGAGCAGTTCTTC. This encodes CASTAGTSGYNEQFF.

The rearrangement links TRBV10-3 to TRBJ2-1; 7 bases map to TRBD1. CDR3 size: 15 residues. The germline gives CDR1 ENHRY, CDR2 SYGVKD. Unmatched junction bases numbered 5, after V lost 1 base and J lost 5 bases. The CDR3 spells CAISEFQGENNEQFF. The CDR3, as DNA: TGTGCCATCAGTGAGTTTCAGGGGGAAAACAATGAGCAGTTCTTC.

J is TRBJ2-7 and V is TRBV18; tentative D call: TRBD2 (5 bases). The V gene lost 4 bases and the J gene lost 3 bases, with 10 bases spanning the gap. Germline CDR1 KGHSH, CDR2 LQKENI. The length of the CDR3 is 13 residues. The CDR3 here is CASSLRRDYEQYF. Here the CDR3 DNA reads TGTGCCAGCTCACTTCGACGGGACTACGAGCAGTACTTC.

The chain joins TRBV10-3 to TRBJ1-1; 7 bases fit TRBD1. The CDR3 is 17 amino acids. J lost 5 bases, V lost 0 bases, and 12 bases had no gene match. Germline V gives CDR1 ENHRY, CDR2 SYGVKD. CDR3 amino acids: CAISESESLRGRTEAFF. The CDR3 region has the DNA TGTGCCATCAGTGAGTCGGAGAGTTTGAGGGGGCGGACTGAAGCTTTCTTT.

This chain uses TRBV7-2 with TRBJ2-2; 8 bases match TRBD1. The CDR3 has 14 amino acids. Germline V gives CDR1 SGHTA, CDR2 FQGNSA. The V segment lost 5 bases and the J segment 6 bases; nucleotides outside the gene matches: 5. The DNA of the CDR3 is TGTGCCAGCAGCCTGACAGGGGATGCCGGGGAGCTGTTTTTT. Its protein product is CASSLTGDAGELFF. Combining the CDR3 with reference TRBV7-2 and TRBJ2-2 gives the whole variable domain GAGVSQSPSNKVTEKGKDVELRCDPISGHTALYWYRQSLGQGLEFLIYFQGNSAPDKSGLPSDRFSAERTGGSVSTLTIQRTQQEDSAVYLCASSLTGDAGELFFGEGSRLTVL.

V usage is TRBV10-1 and J usage is TRBJ1-2, with 8 bases identical to TRBD1. Germline V gene data show CDR1 as WNHNN and CDR2 as SYGVQD (reference sequence). The J segment lost 8 bases and the V segment lost 2 bases, leaving 7 bases of the junction unmatched. The length of the CDR3 is 14 residues. The CDR3, as DNA: TGCGCCAGCAGTGAGACCAGGGGGCGAGGGGGCTACACCTTC. Residues: CASSETRGRGGYTF.

As concerns this clone: Distinct nucleotide sequences in the sample also encode this CDR3. The chain recombines TRBV10-3 with TRBJ2-5, with 14 bases matching TRBD2. This CDR3 is 16 amino acids long. With V trimmed by 4 bases and J by 4 bases, 5 bases remained unmatched. Germline values: CDR1 ENHRY, CDR2 SYGVKD. CDR3 region: CAISGPGLAGAETQYF. CDR3 in DNA: TGTGCCATCAGTGGACCGGGACTAGCGGGAGCAGAGACCCAGTACTTC.

V and J are TRBV9 and TRBJ2-2; possibly TRBD2 for D (5 bases). CDR1 is SGDLS and CDR2 is YYNGEE in the germline V gene. The CDR3 spans 16 residues. The V end lost 4 bases, the J end lost 0 bases, and 13 bases lay between the germline ends. CDR3 sequence (DNA): TGTGCCAGCAGCCCCGGTTCGGGGTCGAACACCGGGGAGCTGTTTTTT. Encoded protein: CASSPGSGSNTGELFF.